One sample yielded the 29 T cell receptor beta chains listed below, sequenced in a study of early T cells in non-severe SARS-CoV-2 infection. TCRdb reprocessed the 5' RACE reads via MiXCR and lists one record per CDR3 protein. The data show roughly 61,000 distinct CDR3 sequences, under 10% seen once. Sequenced sample: whole blood. The receptors shown here come from an adult who was a healthcare worker with PCR-confirmed SARS-CoV-2 infection or an uninfected control (not recorded which).

This clonotype was seen repeatedly, ten times or more. J is TRBJ1-1 and V is TRBV2, with TRBD1 identical over 9 bases. The CDR3 totals 13 residues. CDR1 is SNHLY, CDR2 FYNNEI, per germline. V lost 6 bases to trimming and J lost 6 bases; unmatched junction nucleotides: 5. CDR3: CASRGQGLAEAFF. The CDR3 coding sequence is TGTGCCAGCAGAGGACAGGGGTTAGCTGAAGCTTTCTTT.

There are many counts of this clonotype. The CDR3 DNA reads as TGCGCCAGCAGCCCGTCCGGGAGTGGTGATGGCTACACCTTC. It yields the protein CASSPSGSGDGYTF. The rearrangement joins TRBV5-1 to TRBJ1-2; D uncertain. Trimming left V 4 bases short and J 6 bases short, with 16 bases between. The CDR3 consists of 14 residues. Germline V gene sequence: CDR1 SGHRS, CDR2 YFSETQ.

Concerning this clonotype: At one of its ends the junction is not consistent with the germline gene, which may arise from a read error. The chain is built from TRBV7-2 and TRBJ2-1, with 13 bases aligning to TRBD2. The CDR3 runs to 16 residues. CDR1 is SGHTA, CDR2 FQGNSA, per germline. CDR3 nucleotides: TGTGCCAGCAGCTTTACTAGCGGGAGGGTCTACAATGTGCAGTTCTTC. Translation: CASSFTSGRVYNVQFF.

This clonotype was seen a few times. The gene calls are TRBV10-3 and TRBJ1-1, with TRBD1 identical over 7 bases. Looked up from germline, CDR1 is ENHRY and CDR2 is SYGVKD. J was trimmed by 2 bases and V by 3 bases; bases with no gene match: 9. CDR3 length equals 16 residues. The CDR3 loop is CAISEPKGTDNTEAFF. CDR3 in DNA: TGTGCCATCAGTGAACCGAAAGGGACAGACAACACTGAAGCTTTCTTT.

This clonotype was counted only a few times. V gene TRBV20-1 combines with J gene TRBJ2-1; 7 positions agree with TRBD2. This CDR3 has 14 residues. In germline, CDR1 is DFQATT, CDR2 SNEGSKA (reference sequence). The V and J ends lost 3 bases and 7 bases, in that order; junction bases with no gene match: 9. For the CDR3, the DNA is TGCAGTGCTAGGGAGGGACTAAACCCGAATGAGCAGTTCTTC. Its translation is CSAREGLNPNEQFF.

This clonotype came up once. This chain uses TRBV7-2 with TRBJ2-7, with 11 bases identical to TRBD2. CDR3 length equals 15 residues. The V and J ends lost 5 bases and 6 bases, in that order; junction bases with no gene match: 9. CDR1 and CDR2 from the germline V gene are SGHTA and FQGNSA. The CDR3 region is CASSPLLAGAGEQYF. In DNA, the CDR3 is TGTGCCAGCAGCCCCCTACTAGCGGGAGCGGGCGAGCAGTACTTC.

The rearrangement links TRBV28 to TRBJ2-4; the D gene could be TRBD1 or TRBD2 (6 bases each). Trimming took off 6 bases at V and 9 bases at J, with 12 bases between the two ends. The CDR3 sequence is 12 residues long. From germline, CDR1 is MDHEN and CDR2 SYDVKM. The CDR3 coding sequence is TGTGCCAGCAGGGAACAGGGACTCATTCAGTACTTC. This sequence encodes CASREQGLIQYF.

The DNA of the CDR3 is TGTGCCACCAGCAGAGGTTCGACTAGCGGGCGGTTCTTC. Its translation is CATSRGSTSGRFF. This chain links TRBV15 with TRBJ2-1; 10 bases fit TRBD2. Trimming cost V 1 base and J 15 bases; bases outside gene matches: 6. Per germline, CDR1 LNHNV and CDR2 YYDKDF (reference sequence). CDR3 length equals 13 residues.

The sample holds a few counts of this clonotype. The chain couples TRBV7-2 to TRBJ2-3; 11 bases agree with TRBD2. The CDR3 has 17 residues. The trim removed 5 bases at V and 1 base at J, leaving 8 bases unmatched. The germline gives CDR1 SGHTA, CDR2 FQGNSA. CDR3 coding DNA: TGTGCCAGCAGCATGAGGACTAGCGGGTCGGGCACAGATACGCAGTATTTT. Translated, it gives CASSMRTSGSGTDTQYF.

This rearrangement joins TRBV9 to TRBJ2-1; possibly TRBD1 or TRBD2 for D (5 bases each). Trimming removed 0 bases from V and 0 bases from J, with 10 bases in between. The CDR3 is made up of 16 amino acids. Per germline, CDR1 SGDLS and CDR2 YYNGEE. In nucleotides, the CDR3 is TGTGCCAGCAGCGTAGCGGCAGGGAGCTCCTACAATGAGCAGTTCTTC. This gives the protein CASSVAAGSSYNEQFF.

The V and J genes are TRBV7-2 and TRBJ2-7; 9 bases line up with TRBD2. Germline V gene sequence: CDR1 SGHTA, CDR2 FQGNSA. With V trimmed by 8 bases and J by 4 bases, 6 bases remained unmatched. The CDR3 extends over 13 amino acids. The CDR3 nucleotides are TGTGCCAGCGGCGGGAGGGCCAAGTACGAGCAGTACTTC. Amino acids: CASGGRAKYEQYF.

This clonotype was counted ten times or more. The chain recombines TRBV20-1 with TRBJ2-7; TRBD2 aligns across 10 bases. The ends lost 3 bases at V and 0 bases at J; junction bases unmatched: 17. Per germline, CDR1 DFQATT and CDR2 SNEGSKA (reference sequence). The CDR3 consists of 19 residues. The CDR3 protein is CSASPSSASGGLLSYEQYF. CDR3 DNA: TGCAGTGCTAGCCCGTCCTCCGCTAGCGGGGGATTACTCTCCTACGAGCAGTACTTC.

About this clonotype itself: A much larger clone differs by one base, so this may be a read error. As DNA, the CDR3 is TGTGCCTTCGGGACAGGGAACACCGAGGAGCTGTTTTTT. It yields the protein CAFGTGNTEELFF. The chain couples TRBV30 to TRBJ2-2, with 9 nucleotides matching TRBD1. The CDR3 spans 13 residues. Germline V CDR1 and CDR2: GTSNPN, SVGIG (reference sequence).

This clonotype occurred many times. This chain uses TRBV7-9 with TRBJ1-5; 9 bases are shared with TRBD1. The CDR3 loop spans 15 amino acids. The germline V gene has CDR1 SEHNR and CDR2 FQNEAQ (reference sequence). J gave up 7 bases and V 5 bases, and 9 bases lay outside the gene matches. The CDR3 DNA sequence: TGTGCCAGCAGCCTAACAGGGGGCGTCACGCAGCCCCAGCATTTT. This gives the protein CASSLTGGVTQPQHF.

The chain carries TRBV6-4 and TRBJ2-6, with D unclear. The germline V gene encodes CDR1 MRHNA and CDR2 SNTAGT. The CDR3 is 17 residues long. Trimming shortened V by 4 bases and J by 1 base, and 14 bases separated the two germline ends. CDR3 nucleotide sequence: TGTGCCAGCAGTGCCCCCCCCCTCGGATCTGGGGCCAACGTCCTGACTTTC. Encoded protein: CASSAPPLGSGANVLTF.

In its sample, this clonotype was seen many times. The chain is built from TRBV7-2 and TRBJ1-2; possibly TRBD1 for D (5 bases). CDR3 length equals 13 residues. Germline assignment: CDR1 SGHTA and CDR2 FQGNSA. V lost 5 bases and J 5 bases, leaving 12 bases between the germline ends. In nucleotides, the CDR3 is TGTGCCAGCAGCGGGGGGTACGGGTATGGCTACACCTTC. Translated, it gives CASSGGYGYGYTF.

This clonotype was observed a few times. This rearrangement joins TRBV3-1 to TRBJ2-7; 7 nucleotides align to TRBD2. V shed 5 bases and J 3 bases; nucleotides not matched to a gene: 7. This CDR3 is 14 amino acids long. Germline V CDR1 and CDR2: LGHDT, YNNKEL (reference sequence). The CDR3 sequence is CASSFGLGHYEQYF. CDR3 nucleotide sequence: TGTGCCAGCAGCTTTGGACTAGGACACTACGAGCAGTACTTC.

This clonotype has a count of ten or more. The chain couples TRBV15 to TRBJ2-2; 8 bases are shared with TRBD2. Germline lookup yields CDR1 LNHNV and CDR2 YYDKDF (reference sequence). CDR3 length: 20 residues. Trimming cost V 0 bases and J 5 bases; bases outside gene matches: 17. CDR3 loop: CATSRDLFPGAGDLTGELFF. CDR3 nucleotides: TGTGCCACCAGCAGAGATCTTTTCCCTGGAGCGGGAGACCTTACCGGGGAGCTGTTTTTT.

On this clonotype itself: Germline is not matched at one junction end, which may reflect a read error. The CDR3 here is CASSRPGGETRYF. The CDR3 DNA follows: TGTGCCAGCTCAAGGCCGGGAGGAGAGACCCGGTACTTC. The V call is TRBV18, the J call TRBJ2-5, with TRBD2 matching 7 bases. CDR1 KGHSH and CDR2 LQKENI come from the germline V gene. This CDR3 contains 13 residues.

This clonotype was picked up many times. The rearrangement joins TRBV5-1 to TRBJ2-5, with no clear D. The V end was cut by 1 base, the J end by 7 bases, with 14 bases between. This CDR3 region has 14 residues. Looked up from germline, CDR1 is SGHRS and CDR2 is YFSETQ. The CDR3 coding sequence is TGCGCCAGCAGCTTGAACACCGGTCTATGGACCCAGTACTTC. Its protein is CASSLNTGLWTQYF.

V is TRBV7-2 and J is TRBJ2-2; D is perhaps TRBD2 (5 bases). Trimming removed 2 bases from V and 0 bases from J, with 10 bases in between. This CDR3 contains 16 residues. CDR1 and CDR2 (germline): SGHTA, FQGNSA. The CDR3 here is CASSLISGTNTGELFF. The CDR3 region has the DNA TGTGCCAGCAGCTTAATAAGCGGAACGAACACCGGGGAGCTGTTTTTT.

The V and J genes are TRBV5-4 and TRBJ2-7; 8 bases fit TRBD1. V dropped 2 bases and J dropped 6; count of bases not matched to a gene: 7. The CDR3 is 14 amino acids. Germline V gene data show CDR1 as SGHNT and CDR2 as YYREEE (reference sequence). The CDR3 loop is CASSLGTGAGEQYF. The CDR3 nucleotides are TGTGCCAGCAGCTTAGGGACAGGCGCTGGCGAGCAGTACTTC.

This clonotype was counted only a few times. CDR3 DNA: TGTGCCAGCAGCCGCGGCACAGATACGCAGTATTTT. Its translation: CASSRGTDTQYF. The chain carries TRBV7-9 and TRBJ2-3, with no clear D. Trimming removed 5 bases from V and 1 base from J, with 4 bases in between. Germline V CDR1 and CDR2: SEHNR, FQNEAQ (reference sequence). The CDR3 length is 12 residues.

This clonotype has at least ten counts. The chain joins TRBV29-1 to TRBJ1-2; 7 bases are a match to TRBD1. This CDR3 has 13 amino acids. Germline V lookup: CDR1 SQVTM, CDR2 ANQGSEA. With 1 base clipped from V and 4 bases from J, the junction kept 3 bases outside the gene matches. CDR3 sequence reads: CSVEAGDSYGYTF. CDR3 in DNA: TGCAGCGTTGAAGCCGGGGACAGCTATGGCTACACCTTC.

The chain couples TRBV9 to TRBJ2-2; D unresolved. Germline CDR1 and CDR2: SGDLS and YYNGEE. This CDR3 has 13 amino acids. Trimming removed 8 bases from V and 0 bases from J, with 8 bases in between. The CDR3 DNA follows: TGTGCCAGTCGAGGATCGAACACCGGGGAGCTGTTTTTT. Protein product: CASRGSNTGELFF.

This clonotype was recorded many times. The chain is built from TRBV6-1 and TRBJ1-4; D is undetermined. Germline assignment: CDR1 MNHNS and CDR2 SASEGT. V lost 5 bases and J lost 8, with 15 bases in between. This CDR3 has 14 amino acids. CDR3 protein: CASSNIGRIEKLFF. DNA of the CDR3: TGTGCCAGCAGTAATATAGGGAGGATCGAAAAACTGTTTTTT.

The table lists this clonotype with a few counts. The V gene is TRBV12-3 or TRBV12-4, the J gene TRBJ1-2; D ambiguous. This CDR3 contains 14 residues. V gave up 6 bases and J gave up 1 base, with 12 bases separating them. CDR3 protein: CASRSGTDNYGYTF. In DNA, the CDR3 is TGTGCCAGCAGATCCGGAACAGATAACTATGGCTACACCTTC.

The chain uses TRBV6-2 or TRBV6-3 and TRBJ2-3; 14 bases are shared with TRBD2. Per the germline V gene, CDR1 is MNHEY and CDR2 is SVGEGT. CDR3 length: 17 amino acids. V was pared by 2 bases and J by 6 bases, with 7 bases of the junction left unmatched. CDR3 DNA sequence: TGTGCCAGCAGTTACCCGGGACTAGCGGGAGTGCGGGATACGCAGTATTTT. Translated: CASSYPGLAGVRDTQYF.

This clonotype was picked up many times. V and J are TRBV7-6 and TRBJ2-2, with D tentatively TRBD1 (5 bases). V shed 5 bases and J shed 4 bases, with 17 bases lying between them. CDR1 SGHVS and CDR2 FNYEAQ come from the germline V gene. The CDR3 totals 16 residues. The CDR3 loop reads CASSPIRVSGTGELFF. For the CDR3, the DNA is TGTGCCAGCAGCCCAATCAGGGTTTCGGGCACCGGGGAGCTGTTTTTT.